What follows are 2 T cell receptor beta chains derived from one specimen sequenced in a study of glioma-infiltrating T cells. Amplification of TCR alpha and beta CDR3 regions from RNA used iRepertoire nested multiplex PCR. TCRdb itself ran the multiplex PCR reads through MiXCR, one entry per CDR3 protein. Counted here are over 90,000 distinct CDR3 sequences, 29% occurring once; the ten biggest clones make up approximately 46%. The material sequenced was glioma tissue, nonneoplastic brain tissue, or PBMCs (not recorded which). The receptors stem from a human donor with low-grade glioma or glioblastoma, undergoing nonglioma brain surgery, or in good health (not recorded which).

This clonotype was counted at least ten times. The chain employs TRBV6-1 and TRBJ1-2; D gene unclear. CDR3 length equals 15 residues. Per germline, CDR1 MNHNS and CDR2 SASEGT. V shed 4 bases and J shed 3 bases, with 15 bases lying between them. CDR3 nucleotide sequence: TGTGCCAGCAGTGCCAGGACCGCGACATACTATGGCTACACCTTC. It specifies CASSARTATYYGYTF.

In its sample, this clonotype was seen many times. The CDR3 DNA follows: TGTGCCAGCAGCTCGCCGGGACTTAGCTCCTACGAGCAGTACTTC. Translation gives CASSSPGLSSYEQYF. The J gene is TRBJ2-7, the V gene TRBV7-2; D is possibly TRBD2 (6 bases). Germline assignment: CDR1 SGHTA and CDR2 FQGNSA. The CDR3 is made up of 15 amino acids. Trimming removed 4 bases from V and 0 bases from J, with 13 bases in between.